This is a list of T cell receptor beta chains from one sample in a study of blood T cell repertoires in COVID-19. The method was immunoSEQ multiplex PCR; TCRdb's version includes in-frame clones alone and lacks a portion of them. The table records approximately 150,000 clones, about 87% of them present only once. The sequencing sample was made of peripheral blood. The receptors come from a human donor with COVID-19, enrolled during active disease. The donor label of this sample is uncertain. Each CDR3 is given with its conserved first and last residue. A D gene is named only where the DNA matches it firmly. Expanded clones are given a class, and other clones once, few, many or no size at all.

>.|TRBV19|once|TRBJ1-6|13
CASRGGANSPLHF
TGTGCCAGTCGGGGGGGCGCGAATTCACCCCTCCACTTT
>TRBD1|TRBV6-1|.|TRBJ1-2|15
CASSDPGQGVKGYTF
TGTGCCAGCAGTGACCCGGGACAGGGGGTAAAGGGCTACACCTTC
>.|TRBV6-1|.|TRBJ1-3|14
CASSDVLSGNTIYF
TGTGCCAGCAGTGATGTCCTCTCTGGAAACACCATATATTTT
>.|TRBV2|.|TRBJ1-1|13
CASSAQGDTEAFF
TGTGCCAGCAGCGCTCAAGGAGACACTGAAGCTTTCTTT
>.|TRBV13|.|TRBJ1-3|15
CASIRTAATGNTIYF
TGTGCCAGCATCCGGACAGCGGCGACGGGAAACACCATATATTTT
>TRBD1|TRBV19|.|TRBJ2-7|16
CATQEGGGDRPNEQYF
TGTGCCACCCAAGAGGGGGGTGGGGACAGGCCCAACGAGCAGTACTTC
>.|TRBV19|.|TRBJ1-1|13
CASSIQTNTEAFF
TGTGCCAGTAGTATTCAGACAAACACTGAAGCTTTCTTT
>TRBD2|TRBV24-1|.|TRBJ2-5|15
CATSDPTSGKETQYF
TGTGCCACCAGTGATCCGACTAGCGGTAAAGAGACCCAGTACTTC
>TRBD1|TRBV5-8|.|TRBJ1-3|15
CASSFGTGSGNTIYF
TGTGCCAGCAGCTTCGGGACAGGCTCTGGAAACACCATATATTTT
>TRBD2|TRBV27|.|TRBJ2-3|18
CASRKGTSGGAHSDTQYF
TGTGCCAGCAGAAAAGGGACTAGCGGGGGGGCGCACTCAGATACGCAGTATTTT
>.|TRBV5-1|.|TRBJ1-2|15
CASLTQPGQTYGYTF
TGCGCCAGCCTCACCCAGCCAGGGCAGACATATGGCTACACCTTC
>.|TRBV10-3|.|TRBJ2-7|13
CAIGGTGIEEQYF
TGTGCCATCGGAGGGACGGGGATAGAGGAGCAGTACTTC
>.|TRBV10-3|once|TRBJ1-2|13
CAISGTRAIGYTF
TGTGCCATCAGTGGAACTCGAGCAATTGGCTACACCTTC
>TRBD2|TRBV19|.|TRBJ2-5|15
CATRSGGAGQETQYF
TGTGCCACCCGGAGCGGGGGGGCCGGTCAAGAGACCCAGTACTTC
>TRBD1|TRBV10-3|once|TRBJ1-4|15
CAISGRTGGVEKLFF
TGTGCCATCAGTGGCCGGACAGGGGGAGTCGAAAAACTGTTTTTT
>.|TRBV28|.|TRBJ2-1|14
CASSFGRGGDEQFF
TGTGCCAGCAGTTTTGGCAGGGGTGGCGATGAGCAGTTCTTC
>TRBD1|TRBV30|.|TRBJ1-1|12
CAWSVQGVVAFF
TGTGCCTGGAGTGTTCAGGGGGTGGTGGCTTTCTTT
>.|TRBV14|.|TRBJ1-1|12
CASSIYNTEAFF
TGTGCCAGCAGCATTTATAACACTGAAGCTTTCTTT
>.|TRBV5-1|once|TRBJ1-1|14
CASSLTTRNTEAFF
TGCGCCAGCAGCTTGACCACTCGGAACACTGAAGCTTTCTTT
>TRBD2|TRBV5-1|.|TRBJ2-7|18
CASSLWVSGGATSYEQYF
TGCGCCAGCAGCTTGTGGGTTAGCGGGGGGGCAACCTCCTACGAGCAGTACTTC
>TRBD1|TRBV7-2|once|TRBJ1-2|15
CASSIRRGRDYGYTF
TGTGCCAGCAGCATCCGCAGGGGGCGCGACTATGGCTACACCTTC
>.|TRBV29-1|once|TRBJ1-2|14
CSVEITGEAYGYTF
TGCAGCGTTGAAATAACAGGAGAAGCGTATGGCTACACCTTC
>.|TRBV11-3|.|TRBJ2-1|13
CASSARGPNEQFF
TGTGCCAGCAGCGCGAGAGGGCCTAATGAGCAGTTCTTC
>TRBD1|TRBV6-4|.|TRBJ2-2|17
CARLCDEGQRKTGELFF
TGTGCCAGGCTCTGTGACGAGGGACAGAGAAAGACCGGGGAGCTGTTTTTT
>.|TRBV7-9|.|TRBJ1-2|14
CASSAGRANYGYTF
TGTGCCAGCAGCGCGGGACGGGCTAACTATGGCTACACCTTC
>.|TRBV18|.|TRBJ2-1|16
CASSPGGGAQGNEQFF
TGTGCCAGCTCACCTGGTGGGGGCGCACAGGGCAATGAGCAGTTCTTC
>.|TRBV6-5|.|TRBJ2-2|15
CASYQGHSNTGELFF
TGTGCCAGCTACCAAGGACACTCGAACACCGGGGAGCTGTTTTTT
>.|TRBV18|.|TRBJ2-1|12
CASSPIENEQFF
TGTGCCAGCTCACCGATAGAGAATGAGCAGTTCTTC
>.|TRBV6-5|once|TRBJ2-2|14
CASMTRTNTGELFF
TGTGCCAGCATGACTAGGACGAACACCGGGGAGCTGTTTTTT
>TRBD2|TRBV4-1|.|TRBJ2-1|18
CASSHGGQKLAGGEEQFF
TGCGCCAGCAGCCACGGGGGGCAGAAACTAGCGGGAGGGGAAGAGCAGTTCTTC
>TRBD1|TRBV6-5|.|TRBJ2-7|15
CASSYSFAGGSEQYF
TGTGCCAGCAGTTACTCGTTCGCAGGGGGCAGCGAGCAGTACTTC
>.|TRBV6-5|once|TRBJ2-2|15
CASSYSYREAGELFF
TGTGCCAGCAGTTACTCGTACAGGGAAGCCGGGGAGCTGTTTTTT